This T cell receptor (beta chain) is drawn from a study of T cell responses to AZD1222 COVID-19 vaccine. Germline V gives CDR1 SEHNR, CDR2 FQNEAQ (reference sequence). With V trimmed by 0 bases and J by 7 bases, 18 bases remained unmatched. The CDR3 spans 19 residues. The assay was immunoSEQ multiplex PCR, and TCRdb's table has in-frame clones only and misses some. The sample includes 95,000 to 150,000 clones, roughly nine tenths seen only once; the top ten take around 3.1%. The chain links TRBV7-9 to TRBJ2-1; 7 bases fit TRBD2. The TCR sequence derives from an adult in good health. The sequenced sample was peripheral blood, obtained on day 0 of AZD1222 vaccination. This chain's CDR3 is CASSLAGSRLAESGNEQFF. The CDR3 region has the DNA TGTGCCAGCAGCTTAGCGGGGTCCCGGCTAGCGGAGTCTGGGAATGAGCAGTTCTTC.